These T cell receptor beta chains were read from a single sample in a study of cytomegalovirus exposure and HLA in healthy donors. Some clones are missing from TCRdb's copy, which holds only in-frame ones; the method was immunoSEQ multiplex PCR. The table records about 150,000 clones, around 84% of them present only once. Sequencing was done on a sample of PBMCs. The receptors derive from a boy between 2 and 10 years old in good health and CMV-seronegative. Both conserved end residues are part of each CDR3. A D gene is named only where the DNA matches it firmly.

j_gene,v_gene,d_gene,CDR3aa
TRBJ1-2,TRBV5-6,NA,CASSLTIDRWGYGYTF
TRBJ2-1,TRBV7-2,TRBD2,CASSPSVPSGVYNEQFF
TRBJ2-7,TRBV13,TRBD1,CASSLGAGQAYEQYF
TRBJ2-3,TRBV4-3,NA,CASSPDTAGAASTDTQYF
TRBJ1-4,TRBV7-9,NA,CASSLGQVSDEKLFF
TRBJ2-1,TRBV10-1,TRBD2,CASSESGRVHEQFF
TRBJ1-1,TRBV19,TRBD1,CASSRGQGAVGTEAFF
TRBJ2-3,TRBV25-1,NA,CASSDLGATDYPGTQYF
TRBJ2-7,TRBV4-2,TRBD1,CASSLDGPTQGVAYEQYF
TRBJ2-1,TRBV6-1,NA,CASSDGGEQFF